These 10 T cell receptor beta chains came from one sample sequenced in a study of blood T cell repertoires in COVID-19. Libraries were prepared by immunoSEQ multiplex PCR; TCRdb keeps only in-frame clonotypes and omits some of them. Of 400,000 to 450,000 clones listed, around 91% are singletons. The sample taken for sequencing was peripheral blood. These receptors originate from a woman in her thirties or forties with COVID-19, enrolled during active disease.

This rearrangement joins TRBV19 to TRBJ2-1, with a weak D call TRBD2 (6 bases). Germline V gene sequence: CDR1 LNHDA, CDR2 SQIVND (reference sequence). Trimming left V 1 base short and J 2 bases short, with 12 bases between. The CDR3 has 16 residues. CDR3 residues: CASSIGGGLTYNEQFF. The DNA for the CDR3 is TGTGCCAGTAGTATAGGAGGAGGGCTCACCTACAATGAGCAGTTCTTC.

The chain links TRBV7-9 to TRBJ1-2, with unresolved D. V lost 5 bases and J 0 bases, leaving 16 bases between the germline ends. Germline V gene data show CDR1 as SEHNR and CDR2 as FQNEAQ (reference sequence). This CDR3 comprises 16 residues. The CDR3 region has the DNA TGTGCCAGCAGCCCCTTTTTACTGGGAGCTAACTATGGCTACACCTTC. Protein product: CASSPFLLGANYGYTF.

The chain couples TRBV7-8 to TRBJ1-5; D may be TRBD1 (6 bases). The CDR3 is 16 residues long. CDR1 is SGHVS, CDR2 FQNEAQ, per germline. Trimming took 4 bases from V and 6 from J, leaving 19 bases between them. Written as DNA, the CDR3 is TGTGCCAGCAGCTCCCTACGGACAGTGTGGTCTCAGCCCCAGCATTTT. It specifies CASSSLRTVWSQPQHF.

This clone was picked up a small number of times. The CDR3 spells CASSYSGQGLMRKLFF. CDR3 coding DNA: TGTGCCAGCAGTTACTCTGGGCAGGGGCTTATGCGGAAACTGTTTTTT. This chain links TRBV6-2 or TRBV6-3 with TRBJ1-4, with a weak D call TRBD1 (6 bases). The CDR3 has 16 residues. V was trimmed by 0 bases and J by 11 bases, leaving 19 bases between them. Germline V gene sequence: CDR1 MNHEY, CDR2 SVGEGT.

The rearrangement joins TRBV5-4 to TRBJ2-3; 8 nucleotides line up with TRBD1. The CDR3 runs 15 residues. Germline V CDR1 and CDR2: SGHNT, YYREEE (reference sequence). The V segment lost 3 bases and the J segment 1 base; nucleotides outside the gene matches: 4. The DNA of the CDR3 is TGTGCCAGCAGCTCTCAGGGGGCGGGCACAGATACGCAGTATTTT. Encoded protein: CASSSQGAGTDTQYF. Filled out from reference TRBV5-4 and TRBJ2-3, the complete variable domain reads ETGVTQSPTHLIKTRGQQVTLRCSSQSGHNTVSWYQQALGQGPQFIFQYYREEENGRGNFPPRFSGLQFPNYSSELNVNALELDDSALYLCASSSQGAGTDTQYFGPGTRLTVL.

The rearrangement joins TRBV29-1 to TRBJ2-7; D might be TRBD2 (6 bases). This CDR3 region has 14 residues. Trimming stripped 6 bases from V and 0 bases from J, with 15 bases between. CDR1 and CDR2 (germline): SQVTM, ANQGSEA. The CDR3 reads CSVTLASSSYEQYF. DNA for the CDR3: TGCAGCGTCACCCTAGCGTCGAGCTCCTACGAGCAGTACTTC.

V is TRBV5-1 and J is TRBJ2-5; weak D call: TRBD1 (6 bases). Trimming removed 4 bases from V and 4 bases from J, with 20 bases in between. Germline V gene lookup returns CDR1 SGHRS and CDR2 YFSETQ. This CDR3 contains 16 residues. CDR3 sequence (DNA): TGCGCCAGCAGCCTCAATGCAGGGGCAGACGGAGAGACCCAGTACTTC. Its translation is CASSLNAGADGETQYF. Looking up the rest from reference TRBV5-1 and TRBJ2-5 gives the full variable domain: KAGVTQTPRYLIKTRGQQVTLSCSPISGHRSVSWYQQTPGQGLQFLFEYFSETQRNKGNFPGRFSGRQFSNSRSEMNVSTLELGDSALYLCASSLNAGADGETQYFGPGTRLLVL.

V is TRBV7-2 and J is TRBJ1-6; 8 bases are a match to TRBD1. Germline CDR1 and CDR2: SGHTA and FQGNSA. The CDR3 loop spans 19 amino acids. J lost 6 bases, V lost 5 bases, and 18 bases had no gene match. The CDR3 coding sequence is TGTGCCAGCAGCCCGTTGGACAGGGATCGTCGGGTTGGTAATTCACCCCTCCACTTT. Its translation: CASSPLDRDRRVGNSPLHF.

The rearrangement links TRBV7-9 to TRBJ2-1; 8 positions agree with TRBD1. The CDR3 has 13 amino acids. CDR1 and CDR2 (germline): SEHNR, FQNEAQ (reference sequence). The V segment lost 7 bases and the J segment 5 bases; nucleotides outside the gene matches: 4. The CDR3 nucleotides read TGTGCCAGCAACGGACAGGGTAACAATGAGCAGTTCTTC. Amino acids: CASNGQGNNEQFF.

The rearrangement links TRBV7-3 to TRBJ2-7; TRBD1 is a possible D gene (6 bases). The CDR3 has 13 amino acids. V lost 0 bases and J lost 7, with 10 bases in between. From germline, CDR1 is SGHTA and CDR2 FQGTGA. This CDR3 reads CASSLTGAQEQYF. The DNA of the CDR3 is TGTGCCAGCAGCTTAACGGGGGCCCAGGAGCAGTACTTC.